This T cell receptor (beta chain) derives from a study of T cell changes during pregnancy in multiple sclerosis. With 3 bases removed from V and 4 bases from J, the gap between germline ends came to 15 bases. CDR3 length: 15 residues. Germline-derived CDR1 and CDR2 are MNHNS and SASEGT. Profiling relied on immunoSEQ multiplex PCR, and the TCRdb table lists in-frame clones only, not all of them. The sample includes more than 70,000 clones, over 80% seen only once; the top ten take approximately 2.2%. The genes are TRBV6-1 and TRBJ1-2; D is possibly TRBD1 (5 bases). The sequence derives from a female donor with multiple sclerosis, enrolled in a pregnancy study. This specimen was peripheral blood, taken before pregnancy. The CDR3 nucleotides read TGTGCCAGCAGTGATCGCCTGGGGCAGTTCTATGGCTACACCTTC. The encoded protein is CASSDRLGQFYGYTF.